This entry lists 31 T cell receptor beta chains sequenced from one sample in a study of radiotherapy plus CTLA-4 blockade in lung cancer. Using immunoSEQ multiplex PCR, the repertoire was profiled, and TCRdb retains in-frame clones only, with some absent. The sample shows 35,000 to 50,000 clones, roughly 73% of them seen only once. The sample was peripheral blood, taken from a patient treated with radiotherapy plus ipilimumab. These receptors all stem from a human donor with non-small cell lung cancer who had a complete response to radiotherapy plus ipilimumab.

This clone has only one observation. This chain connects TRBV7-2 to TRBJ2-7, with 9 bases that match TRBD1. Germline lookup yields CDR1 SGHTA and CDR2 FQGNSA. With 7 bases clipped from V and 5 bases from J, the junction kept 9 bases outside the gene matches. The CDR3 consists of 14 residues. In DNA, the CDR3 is TGTGCCAGCATCGCCCGAGACAGGGGGGACGAGCAGTACTTC. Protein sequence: CASIARDRGDEQYF.

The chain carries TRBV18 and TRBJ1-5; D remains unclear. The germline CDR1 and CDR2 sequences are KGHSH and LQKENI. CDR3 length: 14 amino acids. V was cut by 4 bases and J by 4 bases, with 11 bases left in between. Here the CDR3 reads CASSRGRENQPQHF. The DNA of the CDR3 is TGTGCCAGCTCACGCGGACGGGAGAATCAGCCCCAGCATTTT.

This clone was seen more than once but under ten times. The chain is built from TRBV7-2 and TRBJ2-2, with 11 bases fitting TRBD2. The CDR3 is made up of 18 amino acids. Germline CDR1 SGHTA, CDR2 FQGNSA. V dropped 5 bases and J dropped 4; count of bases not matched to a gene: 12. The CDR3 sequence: CASSILAGGGSVTGELFF. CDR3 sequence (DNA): TGTGCCAGCAGCATTCTAGCGGGGGGCGGTTCGGTCACCGGGGAGCTGTTTTTT.

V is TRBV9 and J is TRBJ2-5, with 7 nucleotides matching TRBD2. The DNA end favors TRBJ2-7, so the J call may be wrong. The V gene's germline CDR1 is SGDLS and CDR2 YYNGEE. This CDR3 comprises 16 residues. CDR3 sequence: CASSRSPSSGNHEQYF. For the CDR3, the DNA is TGTGCCAGCAGCCGCAGTCCGTCTAGCGGCAACCACGAGCAGTACTTC.

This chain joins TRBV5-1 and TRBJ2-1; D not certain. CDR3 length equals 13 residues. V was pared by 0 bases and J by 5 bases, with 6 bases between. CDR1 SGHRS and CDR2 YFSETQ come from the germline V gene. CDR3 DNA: TGCGCCAGCAGCTTGGTGGCTGACAATGAGCAGTTCTTC. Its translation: CASSLVADNEQFF.

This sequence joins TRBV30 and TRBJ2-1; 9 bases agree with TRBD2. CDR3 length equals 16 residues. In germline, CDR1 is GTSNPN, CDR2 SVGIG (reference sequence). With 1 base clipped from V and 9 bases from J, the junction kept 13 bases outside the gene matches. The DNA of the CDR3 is TGTGCCTGGAGTGGGAGCGGGAGGTCCCACCGGGGTGAGCAGTTCTTC. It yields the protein CAWSGSGRSHRGEQFF.

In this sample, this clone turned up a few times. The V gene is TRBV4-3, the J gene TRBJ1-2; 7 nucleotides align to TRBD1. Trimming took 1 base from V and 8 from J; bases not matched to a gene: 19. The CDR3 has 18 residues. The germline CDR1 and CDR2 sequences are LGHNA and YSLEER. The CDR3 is CASSQGGTVKSADRGYTF. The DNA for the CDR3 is TGCGCCAGCAGCCAAGGAGGGACAGTAAAATCGGCGGATAGAGGCTACACCTTC.

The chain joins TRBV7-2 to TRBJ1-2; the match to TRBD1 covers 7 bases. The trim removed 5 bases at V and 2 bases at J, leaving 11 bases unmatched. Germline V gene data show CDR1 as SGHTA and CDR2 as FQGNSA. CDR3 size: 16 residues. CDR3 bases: TGTGCCAGCAGCCCTACCACAGGGGTCTTAAACTATGGCTACACCTTC. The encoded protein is CASSPTTGVLNYGYTF. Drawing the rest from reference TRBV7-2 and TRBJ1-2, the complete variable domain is GAGVSQSPSNKVTEKGKDVELRCDPISGHTALYWYRQSLGQGLEFLIYFQGNSAPDKSGLPSDRFSAERTGGSVSTLTIQRTQQEDSAVYLCASSPTTGVLNYGYTFGSGTRLTVV.

The CDR3 DNA reads TGTGCCAGCAGCTACAGGTCTGGGAACACTGAAGCTTTCTTT. This codes for CASSYRSGNTEAFF. The rearrangement uses TRBV27 and TRBJ1-1; a weak D match, TRBD1 (5 bases). V was trimmed by 6 bases and J by 1 base, leaving 12 bases between them. The CDR3 sequence is 14 residues long. Per the germline V gene, CDR1 is MNHEY and CDR2 is SMNVEV (reference sequence).

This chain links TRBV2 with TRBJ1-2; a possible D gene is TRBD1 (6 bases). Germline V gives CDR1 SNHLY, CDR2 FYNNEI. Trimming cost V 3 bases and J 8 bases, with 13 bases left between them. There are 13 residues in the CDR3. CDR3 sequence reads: CASSDRGTTGYTF. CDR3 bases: TGTGCCAGCAGTGACAGGGGCACGACCGGCTACACCTTC.

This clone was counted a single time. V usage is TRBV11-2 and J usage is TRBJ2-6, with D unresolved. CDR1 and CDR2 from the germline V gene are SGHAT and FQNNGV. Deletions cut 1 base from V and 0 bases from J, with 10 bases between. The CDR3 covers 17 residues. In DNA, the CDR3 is TGTGCCAGCAGCTTAGTCTTCGGGTACTCTGGGGCCAACGTCCTGACTTTC. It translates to CASSLVFGYSGANVLTF.

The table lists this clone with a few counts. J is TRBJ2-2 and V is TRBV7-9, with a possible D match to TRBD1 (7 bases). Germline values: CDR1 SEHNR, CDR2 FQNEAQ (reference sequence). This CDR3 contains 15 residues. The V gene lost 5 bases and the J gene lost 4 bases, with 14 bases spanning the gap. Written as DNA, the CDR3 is TGTGCCAGCAGCGGCGGGACAGCGGGCACCGGGGAGCTGTTTTTT. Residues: CASSGGTAGTGELFF.

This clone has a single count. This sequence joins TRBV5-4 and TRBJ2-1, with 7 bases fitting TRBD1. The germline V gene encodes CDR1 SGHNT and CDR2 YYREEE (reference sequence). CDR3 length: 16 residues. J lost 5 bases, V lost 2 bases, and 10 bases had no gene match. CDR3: CASSLPDRAFDNEQFF. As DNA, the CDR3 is TGTGCCAGCAGCTTACCAGACAGGGCCTTTGACAATGAGCAGTTCTTC.

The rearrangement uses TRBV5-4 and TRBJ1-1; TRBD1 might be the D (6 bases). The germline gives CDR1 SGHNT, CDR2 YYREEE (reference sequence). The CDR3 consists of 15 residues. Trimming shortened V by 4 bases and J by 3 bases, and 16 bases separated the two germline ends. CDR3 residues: CASSGQAGADTEAFF. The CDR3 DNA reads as TGTGCCAGCAGCGGCCAAGCGGGGGCGGACACTGAAGCTTTCTTT.

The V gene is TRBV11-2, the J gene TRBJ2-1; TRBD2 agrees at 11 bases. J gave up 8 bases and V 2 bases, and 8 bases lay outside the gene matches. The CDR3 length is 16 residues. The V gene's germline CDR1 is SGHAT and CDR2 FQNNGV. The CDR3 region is CASSLSSSGRSYEQFF. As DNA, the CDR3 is TGTGCCAGCAGCTTAAGCTCTAGCGGGAGGTCCTATGAGCAGTTCTTC.

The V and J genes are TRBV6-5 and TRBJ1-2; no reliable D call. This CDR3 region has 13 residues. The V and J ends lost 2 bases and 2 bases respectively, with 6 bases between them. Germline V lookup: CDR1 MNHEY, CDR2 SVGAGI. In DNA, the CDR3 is TGTGCCAGCAGTTACGTATCGAACTATGGCTACACCTTC. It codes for CASSYVSNYGYTF.

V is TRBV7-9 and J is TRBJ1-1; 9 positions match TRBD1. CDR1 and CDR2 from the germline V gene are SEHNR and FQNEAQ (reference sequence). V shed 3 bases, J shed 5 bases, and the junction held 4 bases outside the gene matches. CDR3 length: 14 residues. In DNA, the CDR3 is TGTGCCAGCAGCTTCGGACAGGGGACAACTGAAGCTTTCTTT. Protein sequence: CASSFGQGTTEAFF.

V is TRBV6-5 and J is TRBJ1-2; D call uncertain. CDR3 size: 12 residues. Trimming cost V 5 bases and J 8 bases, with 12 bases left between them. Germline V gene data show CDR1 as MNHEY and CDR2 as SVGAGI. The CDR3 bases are TGTGCCAGCAGTCTAACGAGCCAAGGCTACACCTTC. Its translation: CASSLTSQGYTF.

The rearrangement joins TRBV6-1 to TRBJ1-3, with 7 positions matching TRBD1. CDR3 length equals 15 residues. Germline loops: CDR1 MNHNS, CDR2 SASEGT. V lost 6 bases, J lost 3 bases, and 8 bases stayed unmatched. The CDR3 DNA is TGTGCCAGCAGCGACCAAGGGGGCTTTGGAAACACCATATATTTT. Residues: CASSDQGGFGNTIYF.

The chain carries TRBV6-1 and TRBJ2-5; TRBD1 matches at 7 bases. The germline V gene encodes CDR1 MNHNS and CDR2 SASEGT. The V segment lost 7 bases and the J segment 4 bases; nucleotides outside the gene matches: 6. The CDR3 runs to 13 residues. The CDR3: CASMQGVIETQYF. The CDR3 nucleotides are TGTGCCAGCATGCAGGGGGTTATAGAGACCCAGTACTTC.

The CDR3 region is CASSGGQGSQELFF. CDR3 nucleotide sequence: TGTGCCAGCAGCGGCGGACAGGGCAGTCAGGAACTGTTTTTT. This rearrangement joins TRBV7-9 to TRBJ1-4, with 8 bases lining up with TRBD1. Germline lookup yields CDR1 SEHNR and CDR2 FQNEAQ (reference sequence). V lost 5 bases and J lost 12; bases outside the gene matches: 11. The CDR3 length is 14 residues. Complete variable domain (other parts from reference TRBV7-9 and TRBJ1-4): DTGVSQNPRHKITKRGQNVTFRCDPISEHNRLYWYRQTLGQGPEFLTYFQNEAQLEKSRLLSDRFSAERPKGSFSTLEIQRTEQGDSAMYLCASSGGQGSQELFFGSGTQLSVL.

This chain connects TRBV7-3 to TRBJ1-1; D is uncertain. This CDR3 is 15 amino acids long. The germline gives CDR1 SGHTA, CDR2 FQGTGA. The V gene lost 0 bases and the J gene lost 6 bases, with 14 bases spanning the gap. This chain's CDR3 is CASSLTPGLGAEAFF. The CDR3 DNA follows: TGTGCCAGCAGCTTAACCCCCGGCCTAGGCGCTGAAGCTTTCTTT.

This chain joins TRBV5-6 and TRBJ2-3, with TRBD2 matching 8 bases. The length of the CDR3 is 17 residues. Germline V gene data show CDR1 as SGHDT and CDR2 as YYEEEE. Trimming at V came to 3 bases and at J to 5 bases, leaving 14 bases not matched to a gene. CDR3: CASSSGGGGGRVDTQYF. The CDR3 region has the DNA TGTGCCAGCAGCTCCGGCGGCGGCGGGGGGCGGGTAGATACGCAGTATTTT.

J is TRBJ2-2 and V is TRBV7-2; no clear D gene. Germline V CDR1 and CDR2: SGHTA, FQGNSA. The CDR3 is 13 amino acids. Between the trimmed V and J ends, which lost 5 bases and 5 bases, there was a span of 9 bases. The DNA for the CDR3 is TGTGCCAGCAGCGCCAGTATGACCGGGGAGCTGTTTTTT. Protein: CASSASMTGELFF.

The CDR3 region is CASSPNQNRGEHSYEQYF. The CDR3 coding sequence is TGTGCCAGCAGCCCCAACCAAAACAGGGGCGAACACTCCTACGAGCAGTACTTC. The chain is built from TRBV7-6 and TRBJ2-7, with TRBD1 identical over 7 bases. Germline CDR1 is SGHVS and CDR2 is FNYEAQ. The CDR3 loop spans 18 amino acids. V was pared by 5 bases and J by 0 bases, with 16 bases of the junction left unmatched.

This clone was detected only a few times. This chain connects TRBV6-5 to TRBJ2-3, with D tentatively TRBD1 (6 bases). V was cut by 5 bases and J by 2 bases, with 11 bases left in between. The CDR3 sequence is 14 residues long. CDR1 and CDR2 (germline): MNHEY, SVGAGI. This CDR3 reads CASSRRTATDTQYF. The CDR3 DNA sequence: TGTGCCAGCAGTCGGCGGACAGCCACAGATACGCAGTATTTT.

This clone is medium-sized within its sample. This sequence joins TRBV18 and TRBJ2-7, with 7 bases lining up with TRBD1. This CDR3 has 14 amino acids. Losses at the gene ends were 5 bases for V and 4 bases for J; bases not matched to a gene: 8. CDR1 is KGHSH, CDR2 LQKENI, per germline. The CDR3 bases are TGTGCCAGCTCAGCCCAGACAGGGTCTTACGAGCAGTACTTC. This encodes CASSAQTGSYEQYF.

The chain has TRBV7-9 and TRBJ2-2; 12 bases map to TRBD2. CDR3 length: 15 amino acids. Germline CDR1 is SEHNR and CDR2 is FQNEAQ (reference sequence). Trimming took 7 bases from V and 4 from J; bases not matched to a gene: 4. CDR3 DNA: TGTGCCAGCACTAGCGGGGGGGCCGGCACCGGGGAGCTGTTTTTT. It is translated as CASTSGGAGTGELFF.

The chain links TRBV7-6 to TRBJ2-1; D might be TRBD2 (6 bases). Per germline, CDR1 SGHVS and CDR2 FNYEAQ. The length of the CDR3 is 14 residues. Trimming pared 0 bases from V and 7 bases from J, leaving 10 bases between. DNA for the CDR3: TGTGCCAGCAGCTTAGCGGGAGGAAGGAATGAGCAGTTCTTC. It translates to CASSLAGGRNEQFF.

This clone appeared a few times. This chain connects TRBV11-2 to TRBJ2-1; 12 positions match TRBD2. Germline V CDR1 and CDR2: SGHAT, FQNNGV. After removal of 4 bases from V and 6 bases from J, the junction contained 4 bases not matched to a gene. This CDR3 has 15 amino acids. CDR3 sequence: CASSSGLAGLNEQFF. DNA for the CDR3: TGTGCCAGCAGCTCCGGACTAGCGGGACTCAATGAGCAGTTCTTC.

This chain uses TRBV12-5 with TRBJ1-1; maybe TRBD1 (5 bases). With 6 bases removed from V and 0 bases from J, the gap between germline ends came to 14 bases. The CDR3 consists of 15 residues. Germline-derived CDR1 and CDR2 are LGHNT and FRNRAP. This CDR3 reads CASGRPGLLNTEAFF. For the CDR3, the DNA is TGTGCTAGTGGGCGACCGGGACTTCTGAACACTGAAGCTTTCTTT.